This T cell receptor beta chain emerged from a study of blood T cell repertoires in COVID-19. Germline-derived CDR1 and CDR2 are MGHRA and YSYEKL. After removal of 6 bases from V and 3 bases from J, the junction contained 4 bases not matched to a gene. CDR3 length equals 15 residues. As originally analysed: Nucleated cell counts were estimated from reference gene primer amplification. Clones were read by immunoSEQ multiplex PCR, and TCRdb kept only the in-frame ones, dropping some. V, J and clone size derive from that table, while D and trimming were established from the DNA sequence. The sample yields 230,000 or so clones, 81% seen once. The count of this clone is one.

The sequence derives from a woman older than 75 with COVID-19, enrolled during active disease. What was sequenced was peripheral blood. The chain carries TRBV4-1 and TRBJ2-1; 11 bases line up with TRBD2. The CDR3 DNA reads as TGCGCCAGCAGACTCACTAGCGGGAGCTACAATGAGCAGTTCTTC. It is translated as CASRLTSGSYNEQFF.